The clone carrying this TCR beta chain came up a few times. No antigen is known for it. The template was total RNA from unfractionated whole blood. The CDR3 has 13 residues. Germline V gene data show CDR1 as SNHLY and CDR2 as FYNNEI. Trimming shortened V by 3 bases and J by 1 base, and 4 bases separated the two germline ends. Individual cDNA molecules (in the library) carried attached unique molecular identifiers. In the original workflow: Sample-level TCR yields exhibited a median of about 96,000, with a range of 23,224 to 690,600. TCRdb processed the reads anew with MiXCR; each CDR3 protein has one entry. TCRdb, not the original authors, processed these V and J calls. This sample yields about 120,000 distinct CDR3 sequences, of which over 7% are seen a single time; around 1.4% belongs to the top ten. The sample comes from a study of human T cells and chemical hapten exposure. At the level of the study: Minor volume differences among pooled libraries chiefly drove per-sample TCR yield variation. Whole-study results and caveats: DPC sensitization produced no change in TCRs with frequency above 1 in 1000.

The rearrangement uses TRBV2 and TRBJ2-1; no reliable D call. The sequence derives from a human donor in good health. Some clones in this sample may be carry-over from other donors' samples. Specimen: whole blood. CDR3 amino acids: CASSEESYNEQFF. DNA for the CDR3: TGTGCCAGCAGTGAGGAGTCCTACAATGAGCAGTTCTTC.